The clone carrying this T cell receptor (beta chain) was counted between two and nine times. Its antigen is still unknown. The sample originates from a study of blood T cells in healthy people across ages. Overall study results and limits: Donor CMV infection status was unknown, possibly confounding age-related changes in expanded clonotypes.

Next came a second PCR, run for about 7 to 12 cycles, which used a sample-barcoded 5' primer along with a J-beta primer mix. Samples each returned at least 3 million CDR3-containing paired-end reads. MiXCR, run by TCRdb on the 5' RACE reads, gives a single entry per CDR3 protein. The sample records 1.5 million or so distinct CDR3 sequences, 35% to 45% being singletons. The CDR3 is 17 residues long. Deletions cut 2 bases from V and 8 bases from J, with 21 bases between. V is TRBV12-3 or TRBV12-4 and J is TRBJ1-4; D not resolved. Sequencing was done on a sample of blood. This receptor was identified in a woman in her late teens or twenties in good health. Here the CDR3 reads CASSLLGDPVEREKLFF. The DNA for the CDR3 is TGTGCCAGCAGTTTACTCGGTGACCCGGTTGAGCGGGAAAAACTGTTTTTT.